A selection of T cell receptor beta chains follows, all from one sample in a study of post-analysis software for immune sequencing data. Each CDR3 protein gets one entry after TCRdb re-called the PCR reads with MiXCR. The repertoire holds roughly 180,000 distinct CDR3 sequences, with approximately 30% as singletons. Sequenced material: blood. The receptors shown here come from a girl between 10 and 17 years old with multiple sclerosis. The CDR3 runs from the conserved cysteine through the conserved F or W. The D gene is left open where the match is weak. Clone size, where shown, is once, few, many, or a class for clones that have expanded.

D gene: .
J gene: TRBJ2-1
clone size: many
V gene: TRBV11-2
CDR3 protein: CASIGEGLYNEQFF
CDR3 DNA: TGTGCCAGCATAGGAGAGGGCCTATACAATGAGCAGTTCTTC

D gene: .
J gene: TRBJ2-1
clone size: .
V gene: TRBV5-1
CDR3 protein: CVSSRRASNNYNEQFF
CDR3 DNA: TGCGTCAGCAGCCGGAGAGCGTCAAACAACTACAATGAGCAGTTCTTC

D gene: TRBD1
J gene: TRBJ1-2
clone size: many
V gene: TRBV28
CDR3 protein: CATTVGQGVLGYGYTF
CDR3 DNA: TGTGCCACAACAGTGGGACAGGGGGTGTTGGGCTATGGCTACACCTTC

D gene: TRBD2
J gene: TRBJ2-1
clone size: many
V gene: TRBV6-5
CDR3 protein: CASSYARPGLADYNEQFF
CDR3 DNA: TGTGCCAGCAGTTACGCCAGACCGGGACTAGCGGATTACAATGAGCAGTTCTTC

D gene: .
J gene: TRBJ2-1
clone size: few
V gene: TRBV11-3
CDR3 protein: CASSSRREHNEQFF
CDR3 DNA: TGTGCCAGCAGCTCCCGTAGGGAGCACAATGAGCAGTTCTTC

D gene: .
J gene: TRBJ2-3
clone size: .
V gene: TRBV6-2/TRBV6-3
CDR3 protein: CASSDPGTSTDTQYF
CDR3 DNA: TGTGCCAGCAGCGATCCCGGGACTAGCACAGATACGCAGTATTTT

D gene: .
J gene: TRBJ2-7
clone size: many
V gene: TRBV10-3
CDR3 protein: CAISRDIYEQYF
CDR3 DNA: TGTGCCATCAGCCGGGACATATACGAGCAGTACTTC

D gene: TRBD1
J gene: TRBJ2-2
clone size: .
V gene: TRBV10-3
CDR3 protein: CAISKQGNEELFF
CDR3 DNA: TGTGCCATCAGCAAACAGGGGAACGAGGAGCTGTTTTTT

D gene: .
J gene: TRBJ2-6
clone size: many
V gene: TRBV10-1
CDR3 protein: CASSGGYSGANVLTF
CDR3 DNA: TGCGCCAGCAGTGGGGGGTACTCTGGGGCCAACGTCCTGACTTTC

D gene: TRBD1
J gene: TRBJ1-2
clone size: .
V gene: TRBV5-1
CDR3 protein: CASYTDRVHDYTF
CDR3 DNA: TGCGCCAGCTACACCGACAGGGTCCATGACTACACCTTC

D gene: .
J gene: TRBJ1-2
clone size: many
V gene: TRBV7-2
CDR3 protein: CASSLPLAVYGYTF
CDR3 DNA: TGTGCCAGCAGCTTACCTTTAGCGGTCTATGGCTACACCTTC

D gene: .
J gene: TRBJ2-7
clone size: many
V gene: TRBV20-1
CDR3 protein: CSASPTLNYEQYF
CDR3 DNA: TGCAGTGCTTCCCCGACACTAAACTACGAGCAGTACTTC

D gene: TRBD2
J gene: TRBJ2-5
clone size: .
V gene: TRBV6-2/TRBV6-3
CDR3 protein: CASSPLAGGGETRYF
CDR3 DNA: TGTGCCAGCAGTCCCTTGGCGGGAGGTGGAGAGACCCGGTACTTC

D gene: TRBD1
J gene: TRBJ2-7
clone size: .
V gene: TRBV9
CDR3 protein: CASSEGQPVEEQYF
CDR3 DNA: TGTGCCAGCAGCGAGGGACAGCCAGTGGAGGAGCAGTACTTC

D gene: TRBD1
J gene: TRBJ1-1
clone size: .
V gene: TRBV18
CDR3 protein: CASSATGGETEAFF
CDR3 DNA: TGTGCCAGCTCAGCGACAGGGGGCGAAACTGAAGCTTTCTTT

D gene: .
J gene: TRBJ1-2
clone size: many
V gene: TRBV4-1
CDR3 protein: CASSQAGAGPTGGYTF
CDR3 DNA: TGCGCCAGCAGCCAAGCAGGGGCAGGGCCAACGGGGGGCTACACCTTC

D gene: .
J gene: TRBJ1-2
clone size: many
V gene: TRBV6-6
CDR3 protein: CASSYDRNYGYTF
CDR3 DNA: TGTGCCAGCAGTTACGACAGAAACTATGGCTACACCTTC

D gene: .
J gene: TRBJ2-3
clone size: .
V gene: TRBV6-6
CDR3 protein: CTSSYSIAHTDTQYF
CDR3 DNA: TGTACCAGCAGTTACTCGATAGCGCACACAGATACGCAGTATTTT

D gene: .
J gene: TRBJ2-7
clone size: few
V gene: TRBV27
CDR3 protein: CASSLSWGPTYEQYF
CDR3 DNA: TGTGCCAGCAGTTTATCGTGGGGCCCTACCTACGAGCAGTACTTC